The subject of this entry is one TCR beta chain. V lost 2 bases to trimming and J lost 5 bases, with 15 bases between them. This CDR3 is 15 amino acids long. Germline loops: CDR1 SGHAT, CDR2 FQDESV (reference sequence). The assay was immunoSEQ multiplex PCR, and TCRdb's table has in-frame clones only and misses some. The profile shows about 320,000 clones, approximately 85% of them singletons. This record comes from a study of blood T cell repertoires in COVID-19. At the level of the study: Acute and convalescent COVID-19 samples came from the United States, Italy and Spain. Sample material is recorded as cDNA or gDNA derived from T cells, B-cell-depleted T cells, or PBMCs.

This clonotype was obtained from a human donor in a cohort sampled during active COVID-19. Input material: peripheral blood. The chain joins TRBV11-1 to TRBJ2-5; D is perhaps TRBD1 (7 bases). The chain's CDR3 is CASSLSPGGMETQYF. The CDR3 DNA is TGTGCCAGCAGCTTATCCCCAGGGGGGATGGAGACCCAGTACTTC.